A single sample gave rise to the 21 T cell receptor beta chains below, sequenced in a study of shared clonotypes between healthy human individuals. This table comes from immunoSEQ multiplex PCR, and its TCRdb copy is limited to in-frame clones, with some not included. This sample has roughly 1 million clones, with 70% to 80% found just once. Input material: memory CD4+ T cells from PBMCs. The sample's subset: CD45RA-negative fraction. The source is a man younger than 30 in good health. Some clones in this sample may be carry-over from other donors' samples.

This clone came up once. This chain links TRBV5-1 with TRBJ1-1; no reliable D call. The CDR3 totals 13 residues. Looked up from germline, CDR1 is SGHRS and CDR2 is YFSETQ. CDR3 nucleotides: TGCGCGTTCTCGTCCCCGGGGAGCACTGAAGCTTTCTTT. It specifies CAFSSPGSTEAFF.

This chain joins TRBV9 and TRBJ2-3, with TRBD2 matching 7 bases. Germline V lookup: CDR1 SGDLS, CDR2 YYNGEE. V dropped 5 bases and J dropped 2; count of bases not matched to a gene: 17. This CDR3 comprises 18 residues. DNA of the CDR3: TGTGCCAGCAGTCCCCGTGAGAGCGGGATCCCCTTCACAGATACGCAGTATTTT. Translated: CASSPRESGIPFTDTQYF. Variable domain in full (rest from reference TRBV9 and TRBJ2-3): DSGVTQTPKHLITATGQRVTLRCSPRSGDLSVYWYQQSLDQGLQFLIQYYNGEERAKGNILERFSAQQFPDLHSELNLSSLELGDSALYFCASSPRESGIPFTDTQYFGPGTRLTVL.

V gene TRBV10-3 combines with J gene TRBJ1-5; 11 bases align to TRBD1. The ends lost 10 bases at V and 8 bases at J; junction bases unmatched: 4. This CDR3 comprises 12 residues. Germline V gene sequence: CDR1 ENHRY, CDR2 SYGVKD. The CDR3 is CATGTGGEPQHF. The CDR3 DNA sequence: TGTGCCACGGGGACAGGGGGAGAGCCCCAGCATTTT.

V is TRBV9 and J is TRBJ2-7; 8 bases line up with TRBD2. J was trimmed by 2 bases and V by 7 bases; bases with no gene match: 14. The CDR3 runs 16 residues. The germline V gene encodes CDR1 SGDLS and CDR2 YYNGEE. The chain's CDR3 is CASPYIAGRHTYEQYF. The CDR3 DNA follows: TGTGCCAGCCCCTATATAGCGGGGCGGCACACCTACGAGCAGTACTTC.

This clone was observed a few times. This chain uses TRBV28 with TRBJ2-7, with D possibly being TRBD2 (6 bases). CDR1 is MDHEN and CDR2 is SYDVKM in the germline V gene. This CDR3 comprises 15 residues. V was trimmed by 10 bases and J by 2 bases, leaving 21 bases between them. As DNA, the CDR3 is TGTGCCACTCGTGCTCCACGCGGGGCTACCTACGAGCAGTACTTC. It encodes CATRAPRGATYEQYF.

This clone was counted only a few times. This CDR3 is also generated by other DNA sequences in the sample. V usage is TRBV5-1 and J usage is TRBJ2-5; D is unresolved. Trimming took off 2 bases at V and 2 bases at J, with 7 bases between the two ends. The CDR3 contains 13 residues. CDR1 is SGHRS, CDR2 YFSETQ, per germline. CDR3 bases: TGCGCCAGCAGCTTAGGAGTGCAAGAGACCCAGTACTTC. This translates into CASSLGVQETQYF.

The chain couples TRBV27 to TRBJ1-2; weak D call: TRBD1 (5 bases). V lost 4 bases, J lost 3 bases, and 6 bases lay in between. The CDR3 totals 12 residues. Per germline, CDR1 MNHEY and CDR2 SMNVEV (reference sequence). The CDR3 spells CASSSGHYGYTF. CDR3 DNA: TGTGCCAGCAGTTCGGGACACTATGGCTACACCTTC.

The chain joins TRBV29-1 to TRBJ1-1; D gene uncertain. CDR3 length equals 16 residues. Deletions cut 1 base from V and 5 bases from J, with 20 bases between. CDR1 and CDR2 (germline): SQVTM, ANQGSEA. The CDR3 loop reads CSVEVIHGMMRTEAFF. CDR3 nucleotide sequence: TGCAGCGTTGAAGTGATTCACGGGATGATGCGGACTGAAGCTTTCTTT.

This chain links TRBV2 with TRBJ1-5, with D unresolved. Trimming stripped 4 bases from V and 0 bases from J, with 4 bases between. The CDR3 has 13 residues. CDR1 and CDR2 from the germline V gene are SNHLY and FYNNEI. The CDR3 here is CASSVLSNQPQHF. The CDR3 DNA follows: TGTGCCAGCAGTGTCCTTAGCAATCAGCCCCAGCATTTT.

V usage is TRBV29-1 and J usage is TRBJ1-5; weak D call: TRBD1 (5 bases). Germline V gene lookup returns CDR1 SQVTM and CDR2 ANQGSEA. V was cut by 6 bases and J by 4 bases, with 22 bases left in between. The CDR3 runs 16 residues. The CDR3 bases are TGCAGCGTATTACCGGGGACTCCTTTCTGGAATCAGCCCCAGCATTTT. This encodes CSVLPGTPFWNQPQHF.

The chain has TRBV20-1 and TRBJ1-2; TRBD1 matches 9 bases. This CDR3 has 10 residues. Per the germline V gene, CDR1 is DFQATT and CDR2 is SNEGSKA (reference sequence). V trimming: 3 bases; J trimming: 11 bases; junction bases outside the gene matches: 1. The CDR3: CSARTGGYTF. In nucleotides, the CDR3 is TGCAGTGCTAGGACAGGGGGTTACACCTTC.

The chain carries TRBV5-1 and TRBJ2-3, with TRBD1 matching 9 bases. The CDR3 loop spans 15 amino acids. Germline assignment: CDR1 SGHRS and CDR2 YFSETQ. Trimming removed 4 bases from V and 5 bases from J; junction bases left unmatched: 8. The CDR3 is CASSANRGLGDTQYF. In DNA, the CDR3 is TGCGCCAGCAGCGCGAACAGGGGGCTGGGAGATACGCAGTATTTT.

This rearrangement joins TRBV19 to TRBJ2-5, with D possibly being TRBD1 or TRBD2 (5 bases each). CDR3 size: 14 residues. Trimming shortened V by 3 bases and J by 3 bases, and 11 bases separated the two germline ends. Germline V gene sequence: CDR1 LNHDA, CDR2 SQIVND (reference sequence). CDR3 bases: TGTGCCAGTAGTATGGGACCGAAGAAAGAGACCCAGTACTTC. Translation gives CASSMGPKKETQYF. The whole variable domain, remainder taken from reference TRBV19 and TRBJ2-5, is DGGITQSPKYLFRKEGQNVTLSCEQNLNHDAMYWYRQDPGQGLRLIYYSQIVNDFQKGDIAEGYSVSREKKESFPLTVTSAQKNPTAFYLCASSMGPKKETQYFGPGTRLLVL.

Turning to this clone: Other nucleotide sequences from this sample produce the same CDR3. V is TRBV5-1 and J is TRBJ2-2; TRBD1 matches at 10 bases. J was trimmed by 5 bases and V by 4 bases; bases with no gene match: 5. This CDR3 comprises 15 residues. CDR1 is SGHRS and CDR2 is YFSETQ in the germline V gene. The CDR3, as DNA: TGCGCCAGCAGCCTGACAGGGGGCTATACCGGGGAGCTGTTTTTT. Encoded protein: CASSLTGGYTGELFF. Combining the CDR3 with reference TRBV5-1 and TRBJ2-2 gives the whole variable domain KAGVTQTPRYLIKTRGQQVTLSCSPISGHRSVSWYQQTPGQGLQFLFEYFSETQRNKGNFPGRFSGRQFSNSRSEMNVSTLELGDSALYLCASSLTGGYTGELFFGEGSRLTVL.

The chain employs TRBV27 and TRBJ1-5, with no clear D. This CDR3 comprises 12 residues. Germline CDR1 is MNHEY and CDR2 is SMNVEV (reference sequence). Trimming stripped 6 bases from V and 0 bases from J, with 3 bases between. The CDR3 DNA is TGTGCCAGCAGGAATAGCAATCAGCCCCAGCATTTT. The encoded protein is CASRNSNQPQHF.

The chain combines TRBV28 with TRBJ2-7; D tentatively reads TRBD1 or TRBD2 (5 bases each). Trimming cost V 1 base and J 4 bases, with 11 bases left between them. The germline gives CDR1 MDHEN, CDR2 SYDVKM. The CDR3 spans 14 residues. The CDR3 DNA reads as TGTGCCAGCAGTTTATCGGGACCTATATACGAGCAGTACTTC. This gives the protein CASSLSGPIYEQYF.

This chain uses TRBV5-1 with TRBJ2-2; TRBD2 matches at 8 bases. CDR3 length equals 15 residues. J gave up 0 bases and V 9 bases, and 7 bases lay outside the gene matches. Germline V CDR1 and CDR2: SGHRS, YFSETQ. As DNA, the CDR3 is TGCGCCACCGAAAACGGGGGGGCGAACACCGGGGAGCTGTTTTTT. It yields the protein CATENGGANTGELFF.

The CDR3 DNA sequence: TGTGCCAGCACCAAACAGGGACAGTGGATGGGGACCGGGGAGCTGTTTTTT. Protein product: CASTKQGQWMGTGELFF. The chain joins TRBV28 to TRBJ2-2; 7 bases align to TRBD1. The CDR3 loop spans 17 amino acids. Germline V lookup: CDR1 MDHEN, CDR2 SYDVKM. Trimming took 7 bases from V and 5 from J; bases not matched to a gene: 16.

This sequence joins TRBV5-4 and TRBJ2-1; no firm D call. Germline CDR1 SGHNT, CDR2 YYREEE (reference sequence). V was trimmed by 4 bases and J by 15 bases, leaving 17 bases between them. CDR3 length: 12 residues. CDR3 residues: CASSHPDGSRFF. DNA of the CDR3: TGTGCCAGCAGCCACCCCGACGGGTCCAGGTTCTTC.

A single count supports this clone. The chain carries TRBV9 and TRBJ2-2, with 10 bases lining up with TRBD1. The ends lost 2 bases at V and 4 bases at J; junction bases unmatched: 5. Germline V gene sequence: CDR1 SGDLS, CDR2 YYNGEE. The CDR3 loop spans 16 amino acids. DNA of the CDR3: TGTGCCAGCAGCGTTCGGGACAGGGGTGGCACCGGGGAGCTGTTTTTT. Amino acids: CASSVRDRGGTGELFF.

The CDR3 sequence: CASSYRLMGGYTF. The CDR3 coding sequence is TGTGCCAGCAGTTACAGGTTAATGGGGGGCTACACCTTC. This sequence joins TRBV6-5 and TRBJ1-2, with D unclear. With 2 bases removed from V and 8 bases from J, the gap between germline ends came to 12 bases. Germline V gene lookup returns CDR1 MNHEY and CDR2 SVGAGI. The CDR3 has 13 amino acids.